The next 30 T cell receptor beta chains were all read from a single sample in a study of T-cell memory formation after mild COVID-19. TCRdb reanalysed the 5' RACE reads using MiXCR and keeps one entry per CDR3 protein. This sample has about 170,000 distinct CDR3 sequences, with 10% to 15% found just once. Specimen: PBMCs or a T cell subset sorted from them (not recorded which). Every receptor here comes from a man aged 18 to 30 who had mild COVID-19 (a few samples of this study predate the infection). Cell type and time point are not known.

This clonotype has a handful of counts. The rearrangement uses TRBV3-1 and TRBJ2-2, with no clear D. Germline values: CDR1 LGHDT, CDR2 YNNKEL (reference sequence). The CDR3 runs to 13 residues. The germline V and J ends were trimmed by 4 bases and 5 bases, with 8 bases remaining between them. CDR3 DNA: TGTGCCAGCAGCCCCAGGACGACCGGGGAGCTGTTTTTT. Amino acid sequence: CASSPRTTGELFF.

This clonotype has a handful of counts. The CDR3 loop is CASRGGTSGPYGEQYV. CDR3 coding DNA: TGCGCCAGCAGGGGGGGGACTAGCGGACCGTATGGCGAGCAGTACGTC. This chain links TRBV4-1 with TRBJ2-7; 11 nucleotides align to TRBD2. The V segment lost 6 bases and the J segment 6 bases; nucleotides outside the gene matches: 13. Germline CDR1 is MGHRA and CDR2 is YSYEKL. The CDR3 is made up of 16 amino acids.

There are a few counts of this clonotype. This rearrangement joins TRBV10-3 to TRBJ2-7, with 8 bases identical to TRBD2. The CDR3 runs 14 residues. The ends lost 7 bases at V and 2 bases at J; junction bases unmatched: 7. Germline CDR1 ENHRY, CDR2 SYGVKD. The CDR3 DNA follows: TGTGCCATCACTCGGAGCGGGGGACCCTACGAGCAGTACTTC. Translating it yields CAITRSGGPYEQYF.

This clonotype was seen a few times. J is TRBJ2-1 and V is TRBV5-6, with D hard to call. Trimming cost V 4 bases and J 10 bases, with 9 bases left between them. This CDR3 is built from 11 residues. Germline V gene lookup returns CDR1 SGHDT and CDR2 YYEEEE. The CDR3 sequence is CASSVNAEQFF. CDR3 in DNA: TGTGCCAGCAGCGTCAACGCGGAGCAGTTCTTC.

The chain recombines TRBV6-9 with TRBJ2-3; D may be TRBD1 (6 bases). The CDR3 has 16 residues. CDR1 and CDR2 (germline): MNHGY, SVAAGI. V lost 8 bases and J 2 bases, leaving 20 bases between the germline ends. CDR3 bases: TGTGCCAGCGGAGGTGGGGGCAGGGAGATCACAGATACGCAGTATTTT. Its translation is CASGGGGREITDTQYF.

V is TRBV7-3 and J is TRBJ2-3; no definite D call. Germline V lookup: CDR1 SGHTA, CDR2 FQGTGA. CDR3 size: 14 residues. Trimming took off 2 bases at V and 4 bases at J, with 10 bases between the two ends. The CDR3 protein is CASSLLRTSDTQYF. The CDR3, as DNA: TGTGCCAGCAGCTTACTCCGGACCTCAGATACGCAGTATTTT.

The chain employs TRBV12-3 or TRBV12-4 and TRBJ1-2; D remains ambiguous. The CDR3 loop spans 14 amino acids. The V end lost 4 bases, the J end lost 3 bases, and 12 bases lay between the germline ends. The CDR3 sequence is CASSSMGAYYGYTF. The DNA for the CDR3 is TGTGCCAGCAGTTCGATGGGAGCTTACTATGGCTACACCTTC.

The chain recombines TRBV7-2 with TRBJ2-5; 9 nucleotides agree with TRBD1. The V gene end was trimmed by 5 bases and the J gene end by 5 bases; junction bases not matched to a gene: 9. There are 15 residues in the CDR3. Per the germline V gene, CDR1 is SGHTA and CDR2 is FQGNSA. CDR3 DNA sequence: TGTGCCAGCAGCCAGAACAGGGGGCAGACGGAGACCCAGTACTTC. Translated, it gives CASSQNRGQTETQYF.

This clonotype turned up a few times. The rearrangement links TRBV6-2 or TRBV6-3 to TRBJ1-5; 10 bases match TRBD1. From germline, CDR1 is MNHEY and CDR2 SVGEGT. Unmatched junction bases numbered 6, after V lost 7 bases and J lost 6 bases. The CDR3 length is 14 residues. CDR3 bases: TGTGCCAGCACTCCGACAGGGGGCCGTCAGCCCCAGCATTTT. This codes for CASTPTGGRQPQHF.

This clonotype was detected a few times. This sequence joins TRBV28 and TRBJ2-1, with 12 bases lining up with TRBD2. Germline CDR1 MDHEN, CDR2 SYDVKM. This CDR3 contains 16 residues. Trimming took 4 bases from V and 5 from J; bases not matched to a gene: 6. The CDR3 region has the DNA TGTGCCAGCAGTTCACCGGGACTAGCGGGCCACAATGAGCAGTTCTTC. It specifies CASSSPGLAGHNEQFF.

The sample holds a few counts of this clonotype. The V and J genes are TRBV7-2 and TRBJ2-5; 8 nucleotides agree with TRBD2. The CDR3 has 14 residues. Germline values: CDR1 SGHTA, CDR2 FQGNSA. Trimming at V came to 6 bases and at J to 5 bases, leaving 8 bases not matched to a gene. The CDR3 DNA is TGTGCCAGCAGTAAAGCGGGGGCGGGGGAGACCCAGTACTTC. It codes for CASSKAGAGETQYF.

The chain couples TRBV6-2 or TRBV6-3 to TRBJ2-7, with 10 bases that match TRBD2. Germline lookup yields CDR1 MNHEY and CDR2 SVGEGT. The CDR3 has 13 residues. V was pared by 7 bases and J by 5 bases, with 5 bases of the junction left unmatched. Written as DNA, the CDR3 is TGTGCCAGCACTCCCGGGACTAGCGACGAGCAGTACTTC. It is translated as CASTPGTSDEQYF.

This clonotype showed up just a few times. V and J are TRBV3-1 and TRBJ2-2, with 11 bases aligning to TRBD2. Germline CDR1 and CDR2: LGHDT and YNNKEL (reference sequence). V lost 3 bases, J lost 4 bases, and 4 bases stayed unmatched. CDR3 length equals 16 residues. The CDR3 loop reads CASSHSGTSGTGELFF. The DNA of the CDR3 is TGTGCCAGCAGCCACTCCGGGACTAGCGGCACCGGGGAGCTGTTTTTT.

This clonotype was observed a few times. The chain is built from TRBV5-5 and TRBJ1-6; the match to TRBD1 covers 11 bases. The length of the CDR3 is 15 residues. Trimming cost V 4 bases and J 9 bases; bases outside gene matches: 6. CDR1 is SGHKS, CDR2 YYEKEE, per germline (reference sequence). The CDR3 here is CASSAGQGAGSPLHF. The CDR3 DNA follows: TGTGCCAGCAGCGCTGGACAGGGGGCCGGTTCACCCCTCCACTTT.

There are a few counts of this clonotype. The genes are TRBV24-1 and TRBJ1-5; 8 positions match TRBD1. V shed 5 bases, J shed 5 bases, and the junction held 4 bases outside the gene matches. Germline CDR1 and CDR2: KGHDR and SFDVKD. This CDR3 is built from 14 residues. The CDR3 loop reads CATSAMDRDQPQHF. Written as DNA, the CDR3 is TGTGCCACCAGTGCCATGGACAGGGATCAGCCCCAGCATTTT.

The chain is built from TRBV12-3 or TRBV12-4 and TRBJ1-2; 8 bases match TRBD1. This CDR3 spans 13 amino acids. The J segment lost 2 bases and the V segment lost 6 bases, leaving 2 bases of the junction unmatched. CDR3 residues: CASSPGGNYGYTF. In DNA, the CDR3 is TGTGCCAGCAGCCCAGGGGGCAACTATGGCTACACCTTC.

The table lists this clonotype with a few counts. The chain joins TRBV7-6 to TRBJ1-1; 7 bases are a match to TRBD1. With V trimmed by 8 bases and J by 3 bases, 9 bases remained unmatched. CDR3 length equals 14 residues. The germline gives CDR1 SGHVS, CDR2 FNYEAQ. The CDR3 loop is CASRDSLRDTEAFF. The CDR3, as DNA: TGTGCCAGCCGGGACAGCCTTAGGGACACTGAAGCTTTCTTT.

The sample holds a few counts of this clonotype. The CDR3 is CSAGRGSNTEAFF. In DNA, the CDR3 is TGCAGCGCCGGCCGAGGGTCGAACACTGAAGCTTTCTTT. The chain is built from TRBV29-1 and TRBJ1-1; D is ambiguous. Trimming shortened V by 7 bases and J by 1 base, and 13 bases separated the two germline ends. This CDR3 has 13 amino acids. The germline V gene encodes CDR1 SQVTM and CDR2 ANQGSEA.

J is TRBJ2-1 and V is TRBV5-1; 11 bases fit TRBD2. The ends lost 2 bases at V and 4 bases at J; junction bases unmatched: 2. From germline, CDR1 is SGHRS and CDR2 YFSETQ. This CDR3 region has 15 residues. The CDR3 sequence: CASSFSGGAYNEQFF. The CDR3, as DNA: TGCGCCAGCAGCTTTAGCGGGGGGGCTTACAATGAGCAGTTCTTC.

In regard to this clonotype: This may be a read error: a much more frequent sequence differs by one nucleotide. This chain joins TRBV28 and TRBJ1-2; D perhaps matches TRBD1 (6 bases). This CDR3 is 13 amino acids long. Germline CDR1 is MDHEN and CDR2 is SYDVKM. V was trimmed by 4 bases and J by 3 bases, leaving 9 bases between them. The CDR3 reads CASSWAGDYGYTF. The CDR3 DNA follows: TGTGCCAGCAGTTGGGCAGGGGACTATGGCTACACCTTC.

This chain links TRBV27 with TRBJ1-6; weak D call: TRBD1 (5 bases). With 2 bases removed from V and 0 bases from J, the gap between germline ends came to 11 bases. Germline lookup yields CDR1 MNHEY and CDR2 SMNVEV (reference sequence). The CDR3 has 17 amino acids. CDR3 region: CASSLIGGRSYNSPLHF. In DNA form, the CDR3 reads TGTGCCAGCAGTTTAATTGGGGGACGCTCCTATAATTCACCCCTCCACTTT.

J is TRBJ2-3 and V is TRBV6-5, with D tentatively TRBD2 (7 bases). The CDR3 is made up of 15 amino acids. CDR1 and CDR2 (germline): MNHEY, SVGAGI. V shed 5 bases and J shed 3 bases, with 15 bases lying between them. CDR3 bases: TGTGCCAGCAGTGCGAGGGGGGGCCGAACAGATACGCAGTATTTT. Protein sequence: CASSARGGRTDTQYF.

The gene calls are TRBV25-1 and TRBJ1-2; unclear D gene. Trimming pared 2 bases from V and 7 bases from J, leaving 17 bases between. Germline CDR1 reads MGHDK; CDR2 reads SYGVNS. CDR3 length: 15 residues. This chain's CDR3 is CASSELRASTSGYTF. CDR3 sequence (DNA): TGTGCCAGCAGTGAACTGCGGGCGAGCACGAGTGGCTACACCTTC.

V is TRBV11-3 and J is TRBJ2-2; D is unclear. The CDR3 has 15 amino acids. The V and J ends lost 5 bases and 3 bases respectively, with 13 bases between them. Germline loops: CDR1 SGHNT, CDR2 YENEEA. CDR3 residues: CASSPTDVYTGELFF. CDR3 coding DNA: TGTGCCAGCAGCCCGACGGACGTCTACACCGGGGAGCTGTTTTTT.

V is TRBV7-9 and J is TRBJ1-2; no clear D. Trimming removed 8 bases from V and 1 base from J, with 8 bases in between. Germline V lookup: CDR1 SEHNR, CDR2 FQNEAQ (reference sequence). This CDR3 spans 12 amino acids. The chain's CDR3 is CASAWDNYGYTF. CDR3 DNA sequence: TGTGCCAGCGCCTGGGATAACTATGGCTACACCTTC.

V and J are TRBV7-2 and TRBJ1-1; D is ambiguous. The CDR3 is made up of 12 amino acids. The V end lost 5 bases, the J end lost 11 bases, and 15 bases lay between the germline ends. Germline assignment: CDR1 SGHTA and CDR2 FQGNSA. This CDR3 reads CASSPDWRVAFF. In DNA, the CDR3 is TGTGCCAGCAGCCCGGACTGGCGTGTCGCTTTCTTT.

A few counts support this clonotype. V gene TRBV5-1 combines with J gene TRBJ2-5; 9 bases map to TRBD2. Trimming removed 7 bases from V and 1 base from J; junction bases left unmatched: 2. The CDR3 covers 13 residues. Germline V lookup: CDR1 SGHRS, CDR2 YFSETQ. The DNA for the CDR3 is TGCGCCAGCCAAGCGGGGGGCCAAGAGACCCAGTACTTC. Translation: CASQAGGQETQYF.

The chain employs TRBV7-6 and TRBJ1-6; 7 nucleotides align to TRBD1. This CDR3 spans 15 amino acids. J lost 7 bases, V lost 5 bases, and 8 bases had no gene match. The V gene's germline CDR1 is SGHVS and CDR2 FNYEAQ. In nucleotides, the CDR3 is TGTGCCAGCAGCGTCTCCGGGACAGAGAATTCACCCCTCCACTTT. It codes for CASSVSGTENSPLHF.

The chain couples TRBV5-6 to TRBJ1-5, with D perhaps matching TRBD1 (6 bases). Trimming removed 0 bases at V and 7 bases at J, with 11 bases between. The CDR3 is 14 residues long. Looked up from germline, CDR1 is SGHDT and CDR2 is YYEEEE. In nucleotides, the CDR3 is TGTGCCAGCAGCTTGGACAGGGTATGGCAGCCCCAGCATTTT. Translating it yields CASSLDRVWQPQHF.

This chain uses TRBV6-5 with TRBJ1-2, with D hard to call. The V gene's germline CDR1 is MNHEY and CDR2 SVGAGI. The V gene lost 6 bases and the J gene lost 4 bases, with 12 bases spanning the gap. There are 13 residues in the CDR3. DNA for the CDR3: TGTGCCAGCAGGGGCCAGTACCTCTATGGCTACACCTTC. This gives the protein CASRGQYLYGYTF.